This record concerns one T cell receptor (beta chain) sequence. The entry originates in a study of cytomegalovirus exposure and HLA in healthy donors. The PCR contained 60 Vbeta and 13 Jbeta primers. Here immunoSEQ multiplex PCR was the method, and the copy in TCRdb shows in-frame clones only, minus some. The sample yields approximately 140,000 clones, of which the top ten take up approximately 2.6%. The CDR3 totals 15 residues. V was shortened by 1 base and J by 4 bases, with 14 bases between the two germline ends. CDR1 and CDR2 (germline): SGDLS, YYNGEE. The J gene is TRBJ1-1, the V gene TRBV9; possibly TRBD1 for D (5 bases). The source is a man aged 35-49 years in good health and CMV-seronegative. The sequenced sample was PBMCs. The CDR3 DNA reads TGTGCCAGCAGCGTATTGGGCAGGGAGGGCACTGAAGCTTTCTTT. Translation gives CASSVLGREGTEAFF.